One sample yielded the 21 T cell receptor beta chains listed below, sequenced in a study of shared clonotypes between healthy human individuals. Data came from immunoSEQ multiplex PCR; TCRdb stores just in-frame clones and leaves some out. The sample has just over 2,000,000 clones; about 95% are singletons. CD8 cells classed as naive were CD45RO-negative and positively selected for CCR7, excluding terminally differentiated effector memory CD45RA+ cells. The material sequenced was naive CD8+ T cells sorted from blood. The receptors originated from a young man in good health.

The rearrangement links TRBV19 to TRBJ2-4; a possible D gene is TRBD2 (5 bases). This CDR3 has 19 amino acids. Trimming stripped 5 bases from V and 0 bases from J, with 23 bases between. Germline loops: CDR1 LNHDA, CDR2 SQIVND (reference sequence). The CDR3 reads CASSWTTGSISLAKNIQYF. The DNA of the CDR3 is TGTGCCAGTAGTTGGACGACGGGGTCCATCTCCCTAGCCAAAAACATTCAGTACTTC. Filled out from reference TRBV19 and TRBJ2-4, the complete variable domain reads DGGITQSPKYLFRKEGQNVTLSCEQNLNHDAMYWYRQDPGQGLRLIYYSQIVNDFQKGDIAEGYSVSREKKESFPLTVTSAQKNPTAFYLCASSWTTGSISLAKNIQYFGAGTRLSVL.

The CDR3 loop reads CASRTGSLYEQYF. CDR3 nucleotide sequence: TGTGCCAGCAGGACAGGTTCCCTCTACGAGCAGTACTTC. The rearrangement joins TRBV6-5 to TRBJ2-7, with D possibly matching TRBD1 (6 bases). Trimming removed 6 bases at V and 3 bases at J, with 12 bases between. The CDR3 contains 13 residues. CDR1 and CDR2 from the germline V gene are MNHEY and SVGAGI.

The rearrangement uses TRBV27 and TRBJ1-1; the D gene is possibly TRBD1 (6 bases). Trimming cost V 5 bases and J 6 bases, with 16 bases left between them. Germline CDR1 is MNHEY and CDR2 is SMNVEV (reference sequence). This CDR3 has 14 residues. CDR3 DNA: TGTGCCAGCAGTCGCGCGGGGGGCATGGCTGAAGCTTTCTTT. Protein: CASSRAGGMAEAFF.

DNA of the CDR3: TGTGCCAGCAGCCCGTCACAGGGGGCCGACTACGAGCAGTACTTC. Its translation is CASSPSQGADYEQYF. The rearrangement joins TRBV7-9 to TRBJ2-7; 9 bases are a match to TRBD1. The CDR3 totals 15 residues. Germline CDR1 is SEHNR and CDR2 is FQNEAQ (reference sequence). V was clipped by 5 bases and J by 3 bases; unmatched bases: 8. The full variable domain, rest sourced from reference TRBV7-9 and TRBJ2-7, is DTGVSQNPRHKITKRGQNVTFRCDPISEHNRLYWYRQTLGQGPEFLTYFQNEAQLEKSRLLSDRFSAERPKGSFSTLEIQRTEQGDSAMYLCASSPSQGADYEQYFGPGTRLTVT.

The rearrangement joins TRBV5-1 to TRBJ1-1; maybe TRBD1 (6 bases). Germline assignment: CDR1 SGHRS and CDR2 YFSETQ. This CDR3 region has 14 residues. The V and J ends lost 1 base and 7 bases respectively, with 14 bases between them. The CDR3 reads CASSLPDPTGEAFF. The CDR3 DNA reads TGCGCCAGCAGCTTGCCGGATCCGACAGGTGAAGCTTTCTTT.

This chain links TRBV27 with TRBJ2-1; 8 bases are a match to TRBD1. The CDR3 is 16 residues long. Germline loops: CDR1 MNHEY, CDR2 SMNVEV (reference sequence). Trimming at V came to 5 bases and at J to 6 bases, leaving 12 bases not matched to a gene. CDR3 amino acids: CASSPVPWTGPNEQFF. CDR3 DNA: TGTGCCAGCAGTCCCGTCCCCTGGACAGGGCCCAATGAGCAGTTCTTC.

The J gene is TRBJ2-3, the V gene TRBV10-1, with 7 bases lining up with TRBD1. Per the germline V gene, CDR1 is WNHNN and CDR2 is SYGVQD (reference sequence). The trim removed 3 bases at V and 5 bases at J, leaving 14 bases unmatched. The CDR3 extends over 17 amino acids. The CDR3 bases are TGCGCCAGCAGTGACCTGACAGGGCCCTTCCTCGGAGATACGCAGTATTTT. Its translation: CASSDLTGPFLGDTQYF.

V and J are TRBV4-3 and TRBJ2-7; D is possibly TRBD2 (6 bases). Germline CDR1 is LGHNA and CDR2 is YSLEER. V lost 4 bases and J 0 bases, leaving 13 bases between the germline ends. The CDR3 spans 15 residues. CDR3 residues: CASSLLRDFSYEQYF. CDR3 sequence (DNA): TGCGCCAGCAGCCTTCTCCGGGACTTCTCCTACGAGCAGTACTTC.

V usage is TRBV11-3 and J usage is TRBJ2-7; D might be TRBD1 (6 bases). CDR1 and CDR2 from the germline V gene are SGHNT and YENEEA. CDR3 size: 17 residues. Deletions cut 4 bases from V and 4 bases from J, with 23 bases between. The DNA for the CDR3 is TGTGCCAGCAGCTCGGAAGGATGGGGACACATGAGTTACGAGCAGTACTTC. This translates into CASSSEGWGHMSYEQYF.

On this clone itself: The sample contains more than one DNA sequence encoding this CDR3. The chain recombines TRBV5-4 with TRBJ1-4; unclear D gene. The CDR3 has 12 residues. V lost 0 bases and J 8 bases, leaving 5 bases between the germline ends. Germline V gives CDR1 SGHNT, CDR2 YYREEE (reference sequence). The CDR3 nucleotides read TGTGCCAGCAGCTTGGTAGGGGAAAAACTGTTTTTT. This gives the protein CASSLVGEKLFF.

This chain connects TRBV19 to TRBJ1-4; 9 bases match TRBD1. J gave up 7 bases and V 9 bases, and 6 bases lay outside the gene matches. The CDR3 runs 13 residues. Germline loops: CDR1 LNHDA, CDR2 SQIVND (reference sequence). Written as DNA, the CDR3 is TGTGCCAGACAGGGGGCTCTAATTGAAAAACTGTTTTTT. Amino acids: CARQGALIEKLFF.

This clone was seen once. The chain carries TRBV12-5 and TRBJ2-3, with D unclear. The CDR3 runs 15 residues. CDR1 LGHNT and CDR2 FRNRAP come from the germline V gene. Trimming took 0 bases from V and 5 from J, leaving 12 bases between them. The CDR3 DNA sequence: TGTGCTAGTGGTTTGGTACTGAGACCCGGAGATACGCAGTATTTT. This sequence encodes CASGLVLRPGDTQYF.

The chain employs TRBV11-2 and TRBJ2-2; 14 bases agree with TRBD2. The germline CDR1 and CDR2 sequences are SGHAT and FQNNGV. The CDR3 loop spans 16 amino acids. J gave up 4 bases and V 5 bases, and 3 bases lay outside the gene matches. The CDR3 spells CASSVTSGGGTGELFF. Here the CDR3 DNA reads TGTGCCAGCAGCGTGACTAGCGGGGGGGGCACCGGGGAGCTGTTTTTT. Combining the CDR3 with reference TRBV11-2 and TRBJ2-2 gives the whole variable domain EAGVAQSPRYKIIEKRQSVAFWCNPISGHATLYWYQQILGQGPKLLIQFQNNGVVDDSQLPKDRFSAERLKGVDSTLKIQPAKLEDSAVYLCASSVTSGGGTGELFFGEGSRLTVL.

The V and J genes are TRBV7-9 and TRBJ2-7; D is possibly TRBD1 (5 bases). Trimming took 2 bases from V and 3 from J, leaving 11 bases between them. This CDR3 is built from 14 residues. Germline CDR1 SEHNR, CDR2 FQNEAQ (reference sequence). As DNA, the CDR3 is TGTGCCAGCAGCTTAAAAGACAGTATCTACGAGCAGTACTTC. Translating gives CASSLKDSIYEQYF. Looking up the rest from reference TRBV7-9 and TRBJ2-7 gives the full variable domain: DTGVSQNPRHKITKRGQNVTFRCDPISEHNRLYWYRQTLGQGPEFLTYFQNEAQLEKSRLLSDRFSAERPKGSFSTLEIQRTEQGDSAMYLCASSLKDSIYEQYFGPGTRLTVT.

The rearrangement uses TRBV6-1 and TRBJ1-1; D not resolved. The germline CDR1 and CDR2 sequences are MNHNS and SASEGT. This CDR3 region has 15 residues. V was shortened by 3 bases and J by 0 bases, with 11 bases between the two germline ends. The CDR3: CASSESWTVNTEAFF. The CDR3, as DNA: TGTGCCAGCAGTGAGTCGTGGACGGTGAACACTGAAGCTTTCTTT.

The DNA for the CDR3 is TGTGCCTGGAGTGCCCTCAGCTCCTACGAGCAGTACTTC. This encodes CAWSALSSYEQYF. The chain carries TRBV30 and TRBJ2-7; D unclear. The germline V gene encodes CDR1 GTSNPN and CDR2 SVGIG (reference sequence). The CDR3 consists of 13 residues. Trimming took off 1 base at V and 0 bases at J, with 7 bases between the two ends. The full variable domain, in which reference TRBV30 and TRBJ2-7 provide the parts outside the CDR3, is SQTIHQWPATLVQPVGSPLSLECTVEGTSNPNLYWYRQAAGRGLQLLFYSVGIGQISSEVPQNLSASRPQDRQFILSSKKLLLSDSGFYLCAWSALSSYEQYFGPGTRLTVT.

The chain links TRBV11-1 to TRBJ2-5; 15 positions match TRBD2. There are 19 residues in the CDR3. Per the germline V gene, CDR1 is SGHAT and CDR2 is FQDESV (reference sequence). The trim removed 9 bases at V and 2 bases at J, leaving 16 bases unmatched. CDR3 bases: TGTGCCAGTTACGGGACTAGCGGGGGGATATCAACAGGACAAGAGACCCAGTACTTC. As protein: CASYGTSGGISTGQETQYF.

The chain employs TRBV15 and TRBJ2-7; 11 bases map to TRBD2. Trimming cost V 11 bases and J 6 bases; bases outside gene matches: 9. Germline CDR1 is LNHNV and CDR2 is YYDKDF (reference sequence). CDR3 length: 13 amino acids. CDR3 in DNA: TGTGCCCGCGGGTCTAGCGGGAGGACCGAGCAGTACTTC. Protein product: CARGSSGRTEQYF.

The chain carries TRBV10-3 and TRBJ1-5; 8 bases align to TRBD1. V shed 0 bases and J 8 bases; nucleotides not matched to a gene: 9. The germline V gene encodes CDR1 ENHRY and CDR2 SYGVKD. This CDR3 region has 16 residues. CDR3 in DNA: TGTGCCATCAGTGAGTCGGAGACAGGGGAATTTGAGCCCCAGCATTTT. Protein product: CAISESETGEFEPQHF.

V usage is TRBV4-3 and J usage is TRBJ1-1, with no clear D. The CDR3 has 16 amino acids. Germline CDR1 and CDR2: LGHNA and YSLEER. V was trimmed by 4 bases and J by 3 bases, leaving 18 bases between them. The CDR3 bases are TGCGCCAGCAGCCCGAATATCCATGTGAGGCACACTGAAGCTTTCTTT. Residues: CASSPNIHVRHTEAFF.

The V gene is TRBV6-1, the J gene TRBJ2-5; D may be TRBD1 or TRBD2 (5 bases each). The J call could be wrong; TRBJ2-7 is a better fit for the DNA end. This CDR3 is built from 15 residues. From germline, CDR1 is MNHNS and CDR2 SASEGT. The CDR3: CASRGPGTASYEQYF. The CDR3 bases are TGTGCCAGCAGAGGTCCCGGGACGGCCTCCTACGAGCAGTACTTC.